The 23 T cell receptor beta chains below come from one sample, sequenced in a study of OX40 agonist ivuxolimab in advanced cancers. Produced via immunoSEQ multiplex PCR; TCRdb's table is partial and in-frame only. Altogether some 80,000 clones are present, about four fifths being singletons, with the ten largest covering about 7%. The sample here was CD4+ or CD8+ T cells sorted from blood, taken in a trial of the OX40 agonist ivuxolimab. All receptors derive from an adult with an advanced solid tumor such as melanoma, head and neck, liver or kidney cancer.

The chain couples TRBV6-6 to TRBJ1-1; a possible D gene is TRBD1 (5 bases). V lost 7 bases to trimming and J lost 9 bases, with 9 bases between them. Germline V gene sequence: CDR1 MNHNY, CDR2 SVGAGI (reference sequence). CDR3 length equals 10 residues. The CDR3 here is CASTSDKAFF. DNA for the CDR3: TGTGCCAGCACCTCGGACAAAGCTTTCTTT.

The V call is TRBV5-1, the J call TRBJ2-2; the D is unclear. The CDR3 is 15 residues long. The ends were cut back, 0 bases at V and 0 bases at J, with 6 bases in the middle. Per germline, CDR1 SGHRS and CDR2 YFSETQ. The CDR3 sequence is CASSLGVPNTGELFF. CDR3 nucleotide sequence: TGCGCCAGCAGCTTGGGGGTCCCGAACACCGGGGAGCTGTTTTTT.

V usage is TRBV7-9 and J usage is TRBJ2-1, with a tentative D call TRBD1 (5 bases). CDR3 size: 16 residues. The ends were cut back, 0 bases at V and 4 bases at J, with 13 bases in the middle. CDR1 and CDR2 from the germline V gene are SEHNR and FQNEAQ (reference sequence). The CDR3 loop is CASSLAWVGQYNEQFF. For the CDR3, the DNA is TGTGCCAGCAGCTTAGCGTGGGTGGGGCAGTACAATGAGCAGTTCTTC.

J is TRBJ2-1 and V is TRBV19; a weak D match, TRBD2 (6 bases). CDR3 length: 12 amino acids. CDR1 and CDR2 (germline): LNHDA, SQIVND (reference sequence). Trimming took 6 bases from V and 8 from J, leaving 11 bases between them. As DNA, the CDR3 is TGTGCCAGTAGGGGGGGTAGCGATGAGCAGTTCTTC. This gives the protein CASRGGSDEQFF. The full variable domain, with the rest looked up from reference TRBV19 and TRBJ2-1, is DGGITQSPKYLFRKEGQNVTLSCEQNLNHDAMYWYRQDPGQGLRLIYYSQIVNDFQKGDIAEGYSVSREKKESFPLTVTSAQKNPTAFYLCASRGGSDEQFFGPGTRLTVL.

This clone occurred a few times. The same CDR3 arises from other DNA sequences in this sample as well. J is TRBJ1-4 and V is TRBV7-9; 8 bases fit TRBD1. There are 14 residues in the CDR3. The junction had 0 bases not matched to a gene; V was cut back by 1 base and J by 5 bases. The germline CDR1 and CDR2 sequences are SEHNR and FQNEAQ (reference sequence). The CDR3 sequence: CASSLGTGNEKLFF. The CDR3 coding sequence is TGTGCCAGCAGCTTAGGGACAGGGAATGAAAAACTGTTTTTT.

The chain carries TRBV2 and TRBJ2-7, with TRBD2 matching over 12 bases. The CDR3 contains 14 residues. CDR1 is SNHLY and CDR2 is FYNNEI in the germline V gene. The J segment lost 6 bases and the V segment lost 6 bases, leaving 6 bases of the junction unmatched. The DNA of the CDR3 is TGTGCCAGCAGCCCCCAACTAGCGGGGGGCGAGCAGTACTTC. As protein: CASSPQLAGGEQYF.

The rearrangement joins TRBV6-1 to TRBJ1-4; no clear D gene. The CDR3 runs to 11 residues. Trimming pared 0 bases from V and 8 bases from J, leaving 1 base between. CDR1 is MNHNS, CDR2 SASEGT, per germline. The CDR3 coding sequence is TGTGCCAGCAGTGAAGCGGAAAAACTGTTTTTT. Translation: CASSEAEKLFF.

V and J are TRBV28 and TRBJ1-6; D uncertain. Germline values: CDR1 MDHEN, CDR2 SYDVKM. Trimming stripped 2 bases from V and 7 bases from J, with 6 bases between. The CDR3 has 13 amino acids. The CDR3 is CASSLVLNSPLHF. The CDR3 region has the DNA TGTGCCAGCAGTTTAGTCCTGAATTCACCCCTCCACTTT.

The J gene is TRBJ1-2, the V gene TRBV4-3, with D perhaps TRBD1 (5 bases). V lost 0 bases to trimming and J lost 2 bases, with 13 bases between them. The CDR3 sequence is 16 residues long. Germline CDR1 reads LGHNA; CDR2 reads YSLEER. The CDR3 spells CASSQEAGRSNYGYTF. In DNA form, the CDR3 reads TGCGCCAGCAGCCAAGAGGCAGGGCGTTCCAACTATGGCTACACCTTC.

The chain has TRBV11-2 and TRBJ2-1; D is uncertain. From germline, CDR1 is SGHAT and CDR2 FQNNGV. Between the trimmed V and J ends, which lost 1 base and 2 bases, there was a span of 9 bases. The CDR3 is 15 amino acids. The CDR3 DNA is TGTGCCAGCAGCTTAGTGCTAGGAACCTACAATGAGCAGTTCTTC. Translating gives CASSLVLGTYNEQFF.

As DNA, the CDR3 is TGTGCCAGCAGCCCCACTAGTAGGAGCTCCTACAATGAGCAGTTCTTC. Its translation is CASSPTSRSSYNEQFF. The chain employs TRBV7-9 and TRBJ2-1; possibly TRBD2 for D (5 bases). CDR1 is SEHNR, CDR2 FQNEAQ, per germline (reference sequence). Trimming removed 5 bases at V and 0 bases at J, with 14 bases between. This CDR3 region has 16 residues.

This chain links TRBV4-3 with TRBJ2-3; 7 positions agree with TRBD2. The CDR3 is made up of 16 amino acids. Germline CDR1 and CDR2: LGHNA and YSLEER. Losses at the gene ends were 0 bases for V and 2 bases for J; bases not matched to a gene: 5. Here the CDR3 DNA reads TGCGCCAGCAGCCAAGATTATAGCGGGTTCACAGATACGCAGTATTTT. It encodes CASSQDYSGFTDTQYF.

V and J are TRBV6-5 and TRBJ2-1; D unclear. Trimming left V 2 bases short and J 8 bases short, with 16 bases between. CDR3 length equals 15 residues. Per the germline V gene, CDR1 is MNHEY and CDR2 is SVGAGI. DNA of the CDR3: TGTGCCAGCAGTTACGTGGGCAGTATGGCCTATGAGCAGTTCTTC. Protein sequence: CASSYVGSMAYEQFF.

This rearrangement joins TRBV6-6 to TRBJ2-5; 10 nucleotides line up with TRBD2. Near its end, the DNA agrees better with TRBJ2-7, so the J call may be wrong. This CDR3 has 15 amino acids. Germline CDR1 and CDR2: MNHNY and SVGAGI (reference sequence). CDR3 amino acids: CASSYSRLAGGEQYF. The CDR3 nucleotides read TGTGCCAGCAGTTACTCGAGACTAGCGGGCGGCGAGCAGTACTTC.

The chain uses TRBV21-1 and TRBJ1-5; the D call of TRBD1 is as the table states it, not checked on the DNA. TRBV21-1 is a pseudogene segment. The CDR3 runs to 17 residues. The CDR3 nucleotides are TGTGCCAGAACGGGACAGGGTTATACCTATAGCAATCAGCCCCAGCATTTT. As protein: CARTGQGYTYSNQPQHF.

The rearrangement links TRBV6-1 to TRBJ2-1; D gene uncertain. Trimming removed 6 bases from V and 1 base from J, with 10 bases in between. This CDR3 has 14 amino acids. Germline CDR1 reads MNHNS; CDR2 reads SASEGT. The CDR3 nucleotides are TGTGCCAGCAGGGAGTCCGGGTCCTACAATGAGCAGTTCTTC. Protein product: CASRESGSYNEQFF.

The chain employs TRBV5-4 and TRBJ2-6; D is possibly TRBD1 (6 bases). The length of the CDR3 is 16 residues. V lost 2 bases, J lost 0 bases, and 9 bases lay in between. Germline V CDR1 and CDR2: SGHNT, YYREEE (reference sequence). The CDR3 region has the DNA TGTGCCAGCAGCTTCGACAGGTTCTCTGGGGCCAACGTCCTGACTTTC. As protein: CASSFDRFSGANVLTF.

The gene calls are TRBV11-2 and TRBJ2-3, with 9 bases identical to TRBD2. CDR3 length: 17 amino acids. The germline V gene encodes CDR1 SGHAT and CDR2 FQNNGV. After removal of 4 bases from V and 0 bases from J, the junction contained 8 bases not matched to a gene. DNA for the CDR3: TGTGCCAGCAGCTGGAGGTCTAGCGGGACAAGCACAGATACGCAGTATTTT. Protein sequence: CASSWRSSGTSTDTQYF. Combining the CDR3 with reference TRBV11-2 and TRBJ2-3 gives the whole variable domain EAGVAQSPRYKIIEKRQSVAFWCNPISGHATLYWYQQILGQGPKLLIQFQNNGVVDDSQLPKDRFSAERLKGVDSTLKIQPAKLEDSAVYLCASSWRSSGTSTDTQYFGPGTRLTVL.

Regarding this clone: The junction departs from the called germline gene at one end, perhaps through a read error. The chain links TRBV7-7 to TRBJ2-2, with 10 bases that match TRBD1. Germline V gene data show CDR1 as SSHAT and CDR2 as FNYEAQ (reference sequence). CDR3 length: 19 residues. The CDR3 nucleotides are TGTGCTAGCAGCCCATTGGGGACAGGGGATTATTTGAACACCGGGGAGCTGTTTTTT. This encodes CASSPLGTGDYLNTGELFF.

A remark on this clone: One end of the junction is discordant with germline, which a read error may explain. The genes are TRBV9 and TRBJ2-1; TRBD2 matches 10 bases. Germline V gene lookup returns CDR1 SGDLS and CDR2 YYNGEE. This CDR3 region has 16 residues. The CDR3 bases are TGTGCCGGCAGCGTTACGGGACTAGCGAGTTACAATGAGCAGTTCTTC. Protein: CAGSVTGLASYNEQFF.

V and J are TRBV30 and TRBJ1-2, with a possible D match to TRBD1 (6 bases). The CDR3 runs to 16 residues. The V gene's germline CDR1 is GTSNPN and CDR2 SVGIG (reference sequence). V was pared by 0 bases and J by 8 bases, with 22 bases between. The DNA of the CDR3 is TGTGCCTGGAGTGTTCTACCGACAGGTTTTAATCTAGGCTACACCTTC. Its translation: CAWSVLPTGFNLGYTF.

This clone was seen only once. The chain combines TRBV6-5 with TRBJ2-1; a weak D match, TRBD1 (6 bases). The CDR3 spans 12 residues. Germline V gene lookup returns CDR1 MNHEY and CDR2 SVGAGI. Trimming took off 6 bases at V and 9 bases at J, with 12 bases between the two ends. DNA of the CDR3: TGTGCCAGCAGCCGCCAGGGGATTGAGCAGTTCTTC. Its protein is CASSRQGIEQFF.

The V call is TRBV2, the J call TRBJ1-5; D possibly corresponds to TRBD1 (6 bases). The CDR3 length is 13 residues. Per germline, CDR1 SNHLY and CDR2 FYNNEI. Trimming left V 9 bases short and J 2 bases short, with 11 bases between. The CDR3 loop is CASQGSRNQPQHF. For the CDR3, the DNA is TGTGCCAGTCAGGGGTCGCGCAATCAGCCCCAGCATTTT.